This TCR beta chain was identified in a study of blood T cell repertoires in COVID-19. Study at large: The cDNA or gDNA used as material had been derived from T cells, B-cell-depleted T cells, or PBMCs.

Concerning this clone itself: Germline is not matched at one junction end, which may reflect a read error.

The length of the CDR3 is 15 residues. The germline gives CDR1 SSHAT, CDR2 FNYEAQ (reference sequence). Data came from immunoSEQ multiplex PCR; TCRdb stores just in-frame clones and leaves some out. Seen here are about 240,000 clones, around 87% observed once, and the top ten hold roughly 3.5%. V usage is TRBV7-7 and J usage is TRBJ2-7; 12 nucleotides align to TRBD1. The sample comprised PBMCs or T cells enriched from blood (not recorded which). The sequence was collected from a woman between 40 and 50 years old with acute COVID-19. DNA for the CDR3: TGTGCTAGCAGCCCGGGACAGGGGGCGTACTACGAGCAGTACTTC. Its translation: CASSPGQGAYYEQYF.